This TCR beta chain appears in the sequencing data of a study of cytomegalovirus exposure and HLA in healthy donors. Turning to the study itself: In a later analysis, the 120 or so validation repertoires were reported to have used the same platform as the approximately 700 first-cohort repertoires.

Repertoires were generated with immunoSEQ multiplex PCR, while TCRdb's copy carries only in-frame clones and drops some. The sample consists of approximately 60,000 clones, 92% of them appearing once. General study results and limits: Three chains linked to CMV were shown in vitro to be specific for CMV antigens. The study designated roughly 160 TCR beta chains cytomegalovirus-associated.

For this clone: Antigen specificity is unknown.

The germline V and J ends were trimmed by 5 bases and 0 bases, with 14 bases remaining between them. Germline values: CDR1 KGHSH, CDR2 LQKENI. The CDR3 is made up of 15 amino acids. Sample: PBMCs. The V and J genes are TRBV18 and TRBJ2-7; D is possibly TRBD1 (6 bases). This TCR was recovered from a young woman in good health and CMV-seronegative. CDR3 DNA sequence: TGTGCCAGCTCATTGGGCCCGGACAGCTCCTACGAGCAGTACTTC. Protein: CASSLGPDSSYEQYF.